The present T cell receptor beta chain was sequenced within a study of beta chain features in type 1 diabetes. Overall study results and limits: Researchers report that Type 1 diabetes patients had moderately but significantly shorter TCRB CDR3s across all four CD4+ subsets.

The sequenced template was cDNA made from the entire isolated RNA. Sequencing used immunoSEQ multiplex PCR; TCRdb keeps in-frame clones, though not all of them. The repertoire holds roughly 240,000 clones, about 23% seen once, with more than 0.009% in the top ten. The CDR3 has 18 amino acids. The V gene's germline CDR1 is SGHTA and CDR2 FQGNSA. Trimming took 5 bases from V and 5 from J; bases not matched to a gene: 14. Concerning this clone itself: Its cognate antigen is unknown.

This receptor was taken from a woman aged 25 to 39 with type 1 diabetes. Sequences were obtained from naive CD4+ T cells from blood. V gene TRBV7-2 combines with J gene TRBJ2-1, with 11 bases fitting TRBD2. The CDR3 nucleotides read TGTGCCAGCAGCATTTTTCCGGGACTAGCGGAATCGGACAATGAGCAGTTCTTC. This gives the protein CASSIFPGLAESDNEQFF.